The sequence of this TCR beta chain was determined in a study of blood T cell repertoires in COVID-19. Study-wide context: COVID-19 samples from acute and convalescent phases originated in the United States, Italy and Spain.

Assay: immunoSEQ multiplex PCR; the TCRdb copy retains only in-frame clones and omits some. The repertoire holds almost 100,000 clones, about nine tenths seen once, with about a tenth in the top ten. Germline V CDR1 and CDR2: SGHDT, YYEEEE. The CDR3 extends over 14 amino acids. V gave up 0 bases and J gave up 9 bases, with 13 bases separating them. This chain links TRBV5-6 with TRBJ2-1, with D perhaps TRBD1 (6 bases). The sequence was obtained from a man in his forties or fifties with acute or convalescent COVID-19. The specimen was peripheral blood. The CDR3 here is CASSLGTGIAEQFF. CDR3 coding DNA: TGTGCCAGCAGCTTGGGTACAGGGATCGCTGAGCAGTTCTTC.